The present T cell receptor beta chain was sequenced within a study of blood T cells in healthy people across ages. Overall study context: Capture via template switching afforded approximately one barcoded beta molecule per two T cells.

Only a few counts were recorded for this clonotype. As yet, its antigen is unknown. Every sample had a minimum of 6.5 million PBMCs isolated. The study, taken as a whole, reports: Among long-lived donors, naive CD4+ cells were more numerous and diversity higher than in aged donors.

Using a J-beta primer mix together with a sample-barcoded 5' primer, a second PCR was run for about 6 to 12 cycles. TCRdb redid the calling of the 5' RACE reads with MiXCR, one entry per CDR3 protein. The sample comprises 780,000 or so distinct CDR3 sequences, 53% of which are singletons, and 40% to 50% rests with the top ten. This CDR3 has 15 amino acids. Germline lookup yields CDR1 SGHRS and CDR2 YFSETQ. The ends were cut back, 2 bases at V and 3 bases at J, with 13 bases in the middle. Sequenced sample: blood. The V call is TRBV5-1, the J call TRBJ2-3; no definite D call. The source of this sequence is an older man in good health. The CDR3 reads CASSLGLTVTDTQYF. For the CDR3, the DNA is TGCGCCAGCAGCTTAGGTCTGACCGTGACAGATACGCAGTATTTT.